This T cell receptor (beta chain) is from a study of blood T cells in healthy people across ages. Germline V lookup: CDR1 SQVTM, CDR2 ANQGSEA. V was pared by 6 bases and J by 4 bases, with 6 bases of the junction left unmatched. This CDR3 is built from 13 residues. This clonotype was seen at least ten times. A J-beta primer mix and a sample-barcoded 5' primer were used in a second PCR of roughly 7 to 12 cycles. Each cDNA molecule carried a tag from a template-switch adaptor that contained 12 random nucleotides. TCRdb used MiXCR to reprocess the 5' RACE reads, holding one entry per CDR3 protein. The sample has around 870,000 distinct CDR3 sequences, 29% seen once.

The receptor was isolated from a woman older than 75 in good health. Sequenced sample: blood. V usage is TRBV29-1 and J usage is TRBJ1-2; 9 bases are a match to TRBD1. CDR3 coding DNA: TGCAGCGTCACGGACAGGGGATTCTATGGCTACACCTTC. Its translation is CSVTDRGFYGYTF.